Sequencing of this T cell receptor beta chain was carried out in a study of low-dose radiotherapy and immunotherapy resistance in tumors. Described time point: after trial treatment. Treatment defined: LDRT plus nivolumab, ipilimumab, low-dose cyclophosphamide and aspirin (RACIN trial). Donors were dosed with nivolumab and ipilimumab; they also received aspirin, low-dose cyclophosphamide and low-dose radiotherapy. The V segment lost 4 bases and the J segment 5 bases; nucleotides outside the gene matches: 6. The V gene's germline CDR1 is SEHNR and CDR2 FQNEAQ (reference sequence). CDR3 length equals 16 residues. This clonotype was seen ten or more times. With TRAV- and TRBV-specific primers, first-strand cDNA was made, covering the alpha and beta chains. The authors ran around 19 PCR cycles to amplify TCRs with a constant-region primer and V-primer adapter. TCRdb re-analysed the reads in MiXCR, keeping a single row per CDR3 protein. The table records approximately 100,000 distinct CDR3 sequences, 20% to 25% of them present only once.

Material: PBMCs, obtained after low-dose radiotherapy plus immunotherapy. The chain joins TRBV7-9 to TRBJ2-5; 14 bases map to TRBD2. The sequence came from a male donor with prostate cancer. The CDR3 nucleotides read TGTGCCAGCAGCTCAAGACTAGCGGGGGGGCAGGAGACCCAGTACTTC. Its translation is CASSSRLAGGQETQYF.